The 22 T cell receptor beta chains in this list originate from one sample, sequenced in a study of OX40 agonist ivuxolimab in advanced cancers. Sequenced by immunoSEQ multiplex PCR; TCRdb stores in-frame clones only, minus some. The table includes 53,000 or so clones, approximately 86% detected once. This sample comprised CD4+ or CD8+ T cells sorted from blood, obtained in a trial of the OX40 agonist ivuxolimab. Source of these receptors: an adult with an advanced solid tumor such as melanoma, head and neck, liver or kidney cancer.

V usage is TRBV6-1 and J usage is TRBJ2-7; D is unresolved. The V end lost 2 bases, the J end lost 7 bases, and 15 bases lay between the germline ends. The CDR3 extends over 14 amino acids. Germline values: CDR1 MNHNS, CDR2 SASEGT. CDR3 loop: CASSETADPSEQYF. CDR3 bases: TGTGCCAGCAGTGAAACAGCAGACCCCTCTGAGCAGTACTTC.

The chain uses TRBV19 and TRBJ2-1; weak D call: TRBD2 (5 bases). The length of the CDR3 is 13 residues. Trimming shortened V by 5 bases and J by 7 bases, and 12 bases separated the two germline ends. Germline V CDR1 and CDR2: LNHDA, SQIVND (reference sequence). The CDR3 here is CASSRGLRNEQFF. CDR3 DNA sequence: TGTGCCAGTAGTCGCGGACTGAGGAATGAGCAGTTCTTC.

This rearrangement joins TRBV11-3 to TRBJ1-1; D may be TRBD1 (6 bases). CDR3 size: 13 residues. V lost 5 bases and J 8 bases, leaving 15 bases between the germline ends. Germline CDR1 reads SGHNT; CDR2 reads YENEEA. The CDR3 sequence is CASSPREGGEAFF. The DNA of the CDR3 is TGTGCCAGCAGCCCCCGGGAGGGGGGAGAAGCTTTCTTT.

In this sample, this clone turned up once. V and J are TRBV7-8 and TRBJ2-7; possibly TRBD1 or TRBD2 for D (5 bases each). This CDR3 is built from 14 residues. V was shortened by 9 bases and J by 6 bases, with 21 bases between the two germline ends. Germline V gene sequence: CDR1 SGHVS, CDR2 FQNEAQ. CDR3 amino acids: CASQVGDRISEQYF. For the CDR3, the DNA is TGTGCCAGTCAGGTGGGGGACCGCATCTCCGAGCAGTACTTC.

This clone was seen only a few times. Written as DNA, the CDR3 is TGCGCCAGCAGCCAGACTGGTCTCAGTGAGCAGTTCTTC. Encoded protein: CASSQTGLSEQFF. The genes are TRBV4-1 and TRBJ2-1; no clear D. V was clipped by 3 bases and J by 9 bases, with 12 bases between them. This CDR3 is built from 13 residues. Germline-derived CDR1 and CDR2 are MGHRA and YSYEKL.

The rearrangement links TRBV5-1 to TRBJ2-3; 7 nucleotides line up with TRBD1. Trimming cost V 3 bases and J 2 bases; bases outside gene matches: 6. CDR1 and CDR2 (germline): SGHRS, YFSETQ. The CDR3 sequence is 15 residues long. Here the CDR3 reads CASSSEGQHTDTQYF. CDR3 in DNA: TGCGCCAGCAGCTCCGAGGGACAGCACACAGATACGCAGTATTTT. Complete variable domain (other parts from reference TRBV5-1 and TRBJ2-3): KAGVTQTPRYLIKTRGQQVTLSCSPISGHRSVSWYQQTPGQGLQFLFEYFSETQRNKGNFPGRFSGRQFSNSRSEMNVSTLELGDSALYLCASSSEGQHTDTQYFGPGTRLTVL.

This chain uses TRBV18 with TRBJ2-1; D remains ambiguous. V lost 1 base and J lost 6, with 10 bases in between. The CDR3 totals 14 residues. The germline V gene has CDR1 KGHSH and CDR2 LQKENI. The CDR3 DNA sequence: TGTGCCAGCTCACCACTACACGCCGGCAATGAGCAGTTCTTC. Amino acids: CASSPLHAGNEQFF.

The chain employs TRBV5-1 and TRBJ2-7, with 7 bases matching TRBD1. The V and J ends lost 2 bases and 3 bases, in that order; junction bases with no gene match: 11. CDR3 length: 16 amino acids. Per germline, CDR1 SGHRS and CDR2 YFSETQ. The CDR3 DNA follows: TGCGCCAGCAGCTTACACAAGACAGGGACAGACTACGAGCAGTACTTC. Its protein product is CASSLHKTGTDYEQYF.

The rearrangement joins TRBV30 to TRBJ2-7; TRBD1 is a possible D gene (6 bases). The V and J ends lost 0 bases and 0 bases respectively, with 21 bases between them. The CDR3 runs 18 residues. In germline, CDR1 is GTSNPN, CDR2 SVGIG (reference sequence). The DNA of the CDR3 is TGTGCCTGGAGTGTAGATTACCTCCTCAGGGGTAGCTCCTACGAGCAGTACTTC. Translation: CAWSVDYLLRGSSYEQYF.

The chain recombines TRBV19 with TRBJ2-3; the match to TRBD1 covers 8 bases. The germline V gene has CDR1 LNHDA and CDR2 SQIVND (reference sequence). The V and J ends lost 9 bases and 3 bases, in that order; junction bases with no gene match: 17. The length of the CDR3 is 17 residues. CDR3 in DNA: TGTGCCAGCACCAGAGGGTTCAGGGGGCGGATAACAGATACGCAGTATTTT. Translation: CASTRGFRGRITDTQYF.

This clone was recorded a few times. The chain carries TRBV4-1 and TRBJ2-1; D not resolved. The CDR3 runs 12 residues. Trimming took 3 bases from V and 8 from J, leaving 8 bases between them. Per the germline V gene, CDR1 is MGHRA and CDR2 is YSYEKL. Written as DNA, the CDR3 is TGCGCCAGCAGCCATGACTCGGATGAGCAGTTCTTC. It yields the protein CASSHDSDEQFF.

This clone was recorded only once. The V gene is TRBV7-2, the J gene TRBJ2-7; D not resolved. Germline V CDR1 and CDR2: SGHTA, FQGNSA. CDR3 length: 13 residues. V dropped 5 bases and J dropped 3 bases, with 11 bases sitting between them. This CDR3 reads CASSPRLGYEQYF. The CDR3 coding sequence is TGTGCCAGCAGCCCCCGTCTTGGCTACGAGCAGTACTTC.

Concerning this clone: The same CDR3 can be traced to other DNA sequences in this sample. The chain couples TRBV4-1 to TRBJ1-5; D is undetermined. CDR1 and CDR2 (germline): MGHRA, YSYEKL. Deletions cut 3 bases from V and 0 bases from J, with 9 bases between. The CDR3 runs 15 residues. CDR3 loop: CASSQAGNSNQPQHF. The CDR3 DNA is TGCGCCAGCAGCCAGGCAGGCAATAGCAATCAGCCCCAGCATTTT.

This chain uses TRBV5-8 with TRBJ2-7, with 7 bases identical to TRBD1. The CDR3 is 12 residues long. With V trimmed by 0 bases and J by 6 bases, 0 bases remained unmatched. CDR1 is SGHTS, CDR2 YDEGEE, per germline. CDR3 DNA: TGTGCCAGCAGCTTGGACAGGGGCGAGCAGTACTTC. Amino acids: CASSLDRGEQYF.

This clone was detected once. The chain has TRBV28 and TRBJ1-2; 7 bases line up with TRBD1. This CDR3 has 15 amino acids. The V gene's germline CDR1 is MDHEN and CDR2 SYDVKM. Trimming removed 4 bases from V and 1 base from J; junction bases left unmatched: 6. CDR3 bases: TGTGCCAGCAGTTCCCCAGGGGGGGGTAACTATGGCTACACCTTC. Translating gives CASSSPGGGNYGYTF.

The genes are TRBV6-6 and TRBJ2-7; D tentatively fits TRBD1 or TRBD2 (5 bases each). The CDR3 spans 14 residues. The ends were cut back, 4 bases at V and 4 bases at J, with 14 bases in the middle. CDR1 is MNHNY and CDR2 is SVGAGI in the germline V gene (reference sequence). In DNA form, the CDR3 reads TGTGCCAGCAGTTCGCCGGGACGGAATTACGAGCAGTACTTC. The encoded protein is CASSSPGRNYEQYF.

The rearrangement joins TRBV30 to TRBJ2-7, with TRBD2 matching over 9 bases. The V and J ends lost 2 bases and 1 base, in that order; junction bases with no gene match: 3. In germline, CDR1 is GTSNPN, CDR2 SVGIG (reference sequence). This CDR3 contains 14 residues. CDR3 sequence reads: CAWSFSGRSYEQYF. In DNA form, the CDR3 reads TGTGCCTGGAGTTTTAGCGGGAGATCCTACGAGCAGTACTTC.

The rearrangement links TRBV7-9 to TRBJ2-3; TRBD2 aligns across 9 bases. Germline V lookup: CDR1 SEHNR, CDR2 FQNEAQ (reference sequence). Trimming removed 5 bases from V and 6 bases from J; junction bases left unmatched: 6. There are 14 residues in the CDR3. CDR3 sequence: CASSLSGSGDTQYF. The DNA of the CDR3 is TGTGCCAGCAGCCTTAGCGGGAGTGGCGATACGCAGTATTTT.

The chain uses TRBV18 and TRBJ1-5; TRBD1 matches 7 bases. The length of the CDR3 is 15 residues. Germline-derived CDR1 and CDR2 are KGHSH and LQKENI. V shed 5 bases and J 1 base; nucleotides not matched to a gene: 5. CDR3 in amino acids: CASSSDRVSNQPQHF. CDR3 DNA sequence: TGTGCCAGCTCATCCGACAGGGTGAGCAATCAGCCCCAGCATTTT.

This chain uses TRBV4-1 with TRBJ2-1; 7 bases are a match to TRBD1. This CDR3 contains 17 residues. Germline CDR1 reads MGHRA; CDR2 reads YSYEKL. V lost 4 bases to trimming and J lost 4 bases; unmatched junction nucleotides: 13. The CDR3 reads CASSRTRTGRTYNEQFF. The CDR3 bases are TGCGCCAGCAGCCGAACTCGGACAGGAAGAACGTACAATGAGCAGTTCTTC.

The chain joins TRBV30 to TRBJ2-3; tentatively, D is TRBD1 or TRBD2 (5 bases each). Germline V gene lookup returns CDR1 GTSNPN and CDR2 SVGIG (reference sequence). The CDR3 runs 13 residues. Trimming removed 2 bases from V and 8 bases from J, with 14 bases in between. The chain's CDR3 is CAWSRDQAGTQYF. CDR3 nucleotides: TGTGCCTGGAGTCGGGACCAGGCCGGTACGCAGTATTTT.

This chain's CDR3 is CASRSQGMNTEAFF. DNA for the CDR3: TGTGCCAGCAGGTCACAAGGAATGAACACTGAAGCTTTCTTT. The V call is TRBV2, the J call TRBJ1-1; unclear D gene. Per the germline V gene, CDR1 is SNHLY and CDR2 is FYNNEI. This CDR3 has 14 residues. Deletions cut 6 bases from V and 0 bases from J, with 11 bases between.